This T cell receptor (beta chain) was recorded in a study of blood T cells in healthy people across ages. Then a second PCR, running about 6 to 12 cycles, was carried out with a sample-barcoded 5' primer and a J-beta primer mix. TCRdb reanalysed the 5' RACE reads using MiXCR and keeps one entry per CDR3 protein. Among some 790,000 distinct CDR3 sequences listed, around 30% were seen once. This clonotype was seen at least ten times. Germline lookup yields CDR1 SGHRS and CDR2 YFSETQ. Trimming cost V 2 bases and J 5 bases; bases outside gene matches: 12. This CDR3 has 17 residues. The TCR sequence derives from an elderly woman in good health. The chain uses TRBV5-1 and TRBJ2-1, with 8 bases aligning to TRBD2. The material sequenced was blood. The CDR3 nucleotides are TGCGCCAGCAGCTTATACGGAACGGGGGGGCCCAACAATGAGCAGTTCTTC. It is translated as CASSLYGTGGPNNEQFF.